Below, one TCR beta chain is given with its context. Germline assignment: CDR1 SQVTM and CDR2 ANQGSEA. Deletions cut 6 bases from V and 2 bases from J, with 13 bases between. The CDR3 length is 13 residues. The CD8+ and CD4+ T cells were isolated magnetically using a negative isolation approach, whereas the TEMRA cells were enriched by FACS. This sample is drawn from a study of CD8 T cells in Susac syndrome. After extraction with the RNeasy kit, roughly 0.45 to 1 ug of the RNA was reverse transcribed using random hexamers. Via MiXCR, TCRdb re-called the immunoSEQ multiplex PCR reads, giving one row per CDR3 protein. The table shows 100,000 to 150,000 distinct CDR3 sequences, with 90% to 95% occurring only once.

The sample comprised CD8+ T cells from PBMCs. The genes are TRBV29-1 and TRBJ1-2, with D tentatively TRBD1 (6 bases). This clonotype was obtained from a human donor with Susac syndrome. The DNA for the CDR3 is TGCAGCGTCAGACAGGCTTCGAACTATGGCTACACCTTC. It yields the protein CSVRQASNYGYTF.